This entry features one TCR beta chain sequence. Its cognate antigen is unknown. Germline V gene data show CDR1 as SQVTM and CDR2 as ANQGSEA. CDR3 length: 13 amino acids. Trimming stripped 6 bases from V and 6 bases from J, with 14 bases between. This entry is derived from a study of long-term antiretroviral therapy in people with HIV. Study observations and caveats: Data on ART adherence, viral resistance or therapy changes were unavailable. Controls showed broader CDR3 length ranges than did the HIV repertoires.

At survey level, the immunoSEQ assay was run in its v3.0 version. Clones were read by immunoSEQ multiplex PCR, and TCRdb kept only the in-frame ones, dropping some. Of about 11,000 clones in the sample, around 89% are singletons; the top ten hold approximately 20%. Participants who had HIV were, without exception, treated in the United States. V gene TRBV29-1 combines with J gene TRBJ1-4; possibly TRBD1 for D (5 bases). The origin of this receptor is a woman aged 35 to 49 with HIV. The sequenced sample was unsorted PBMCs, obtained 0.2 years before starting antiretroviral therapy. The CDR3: CSVPSGTDEKLFF. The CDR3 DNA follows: TGCAGCGTACCCTCCGGGACGGATGAAAAACTGTTTTTT.